The 3 T cell receptor beta chains presented below share a single source sample, sequenced in a study of PD-L1 blockade in urothelial cancer (dated by TCRdb to 2015 to 2018). The time point label here, explained by the study, means: pretreatment peripheral blood. The library was built by means of the immunoSEQ multiplex PCR assay. In TCRdb, the immuneACCESS table is reduced to in-frame sequences with V and J assigned. These tables do not hold every clone; where another copy was compared, an unresolved V gene accounts for under half, and the others remain unexplained. The sample table lists approximately 90,000 clones, 90% of them with a count of one. Clones ranked in the top ten supply around 1.5% of the sample. This material consisted of PBMCs, taken around atezolizumab (anti-PD-L1) treatment. The receptors originated from a man in his 60s with urothelial cancer.

The gene calls are TRBV20-1 and TRBJ2-1, with D possibly TRBD2 on 7 matching bases. Germline V gene data show CDR1 as DFQATT and CDR2 as SNEGSKA (reference sequence). The V and J ends lost 8 bases and 12 bases respectively, with 17 bases between them. This CDR3 spans 11 amino acids. The CDR3 here is CSFGGRDAQFF. The CDR3 DNA sequence: TGCAGTTTCGGGGGGCGCGACGCGCAGTTCTTC.

V and J are TRBV11-2 and TRBJ1-1; tentative D call: TRBD1 (5 bases). The CDR3 has 13 residues. CDR1 is SGHAT, CDR2 FQNNGV, per germline. V lost 5 bases and J lost 3, with 10 bases in between. The CDR3 loop is CASSPQGDTEAFF. CDR3 DNA sequence: TGTGCCAGCAGCCCACAAGGGGACACTGAAGCTTTCTTT.

J is TRBJ2-7 and V is TRBV6-6; 10 nucleotides match TRBD2. V dropped 6 bases and J dropped 7; count of bases not matched to a gene: 12. CDR3 length: 15 amino acids. Germline V gives CDR1 MNHNY, CDR2 SVGAGI (reference sequence). DNA of the CDR3: TGTGCCAGCAGCCCCCAAGCGGGGGGGCGCCCGGAGCAGTACTTC. Amino acid sequence: CASSPQAGGRPEQYF.